This T cell receptor beta chain came from a study of blood T cells in healthy people across ages. For this clonotype: What it recognizes is unknown.

Study-level findings and limits: Measured against age, TCR beta diversity per million T cells decreased in a roughly linear manner.

Germline-derived CDR1 and CDR2 are SGHTA and FQGNSA. The V gene end was trimmed by 5 bases and the J gene end by 4 bases; junction bases not matched to a gene: 8. The CDR3 is made up of 16 amino acids. Ranging in age from roughly 6 to 100, the donors were healthy Caucasian individuals from Russia. A minimum of 7 million PBMCs was isolated per sample. Sample-barcoded 5' priming and a J-beta primer mix drove a second PCR of roughly 7 to 11 cycles. Using its own MiXCR run on the 5' RACE reads, TCRdb lists one record per CDR3 protein. The top ten hold roughly 2.1% of the sample, which has over 1.5 million distinct CDR3 sequences, less than 50% seen once.

This sequence joins TRBV7-2 and TRBJ2-5; 12 bases map to TRBD1. Source material: blood. The source of this sequence is a woman in her forties in good health. The CDR3 loop reads CASSPGTGGRSETQYF. The CDR3 coding sequence is TGTGCCAGCAGCCCCGGGACAGGGGGCCGGTCAGAGACCCAGTACTTC. Full variable domain (outside the CDR3, taken from reference TRBV7-2 and TRBJ2-5): GAGVSQSPSNKVTEKGKDVELRCDPISGHTALYWYRQSLGQGLEFLIYFQGNSAPDKSGLPSDRFSAERTGGSVSTLTIQRTQQEDSAVYLCASSPGTGGRSETQYFGPGTRLLVL.